This T cell receptor beta chain was observed in a study of blood T cell repertoires in COVID-19. Germline CDR1 reads SGHRS; CDR2 reads YFSETQ. This CDR3 has 20 amino acids. The V segment lost 4 bases and the J segment 6 bases; nucleotides outside the gene matches: 18. Here immunoSEQ multiplex PCR was the method, and the copy in TCRdb shows in-frame clones only, minus some. The data show approximately 66,000 clones, about nine tenths seen once. This sequence was found in a woman between 45 and 65 years old with active or convalescent COVID-19. This chain joins TRBV5-1 and TRBJ2-3; 15 bases match TRBD2. Specimen: peripheral blood. The CDR3 region has the DNA TGCGCCAGCAGCCCAAAACTCTTGACCGGGACTAGCGGGAGGAGCGATACGCAGTATTTT. The encoded protein is CASSPKLLTGTSGRSDTQYF.